This paragraph reports one TCR beta chain. There is no known antigen for this receptor. Per-nucleotide qualities are absent, and no much larger clonotype sits a single base away. TCRbeta CDR3 regions were amplified from genomic DNA using the immunoSEQ Assay, a bias-controlled multiplex PCR. In the source study's methods: The number of nucleated cells in each sample was estimated from the amplification of reference gene primers within the assay. To quantify the absolute abundance of each unique TCRbeta CDR3 rearrangement, sequence reads were collapsed and filtered. For each sample, productive Simpson clonality was calculated by taking the square root of Simpson's diversity index across productive rearrangements. This immuneACCESS table, as held by TCRdb, lists in-frame sequences with V and J called but not all clones. Of the missing ones, under half trace to an unresolved V gene in checked studies; the others have no known cause. For V, J and clone size, that table is used; D and trimming come from the DNA. Within this sample are about 220,000 clones, with approximately 80% of them counted one time only. The ten largest clonotypes hold 3% to 3.5% of the sample.

Its CDR3 holds 16 amino acids, cysteine through phenylalanine. CDR3 DNA is the only sequence kept; it has 48 bases, read in frame from the first base. Trimming costs V 4 bases and J 5 bases, and their ends lie 21 bases apart. Looking up the germline V gene yields CDR1 SGDLS and CDR2 YYNGEE. These data come from a study of blood T cell repertoires in COVID-19 (dated by TCRdb to 2020 to 2022). With respect to the entire study: Samples covering the acute and convalescent phases of COVID-19 were provided by collaborators in the United States, Italy and Spain. Subjects who had been exposed to COVID-19, were actively infected with it, or had recovered from it provided the deeply sampled blood TCRbeta repertoires that made up the dataset. The prospective study material was composed of cDNA or gDNA derived from T cells, B-cell-depleted T cells, or PBMCs. Where HLA class I and class II types were available, the types were taken from metadata supplied by the sample provider, not from assay-based typing. The sample metadata nearly always contained a de-identified subject ID, COVID-19 status, age in years and sex. The samples were drawn from two sources: the first 160 participants of the ongoing ImmuneRACE study, and 950 to 1,500 subjects contributed by 6 global collaborators. The repertoires were released in a freely available public database intended as a resource for research on the immune response to SARS-CoV-2.

In the prospective study, participants were 18 to 89 years old, resided in 24 geographic areas of the United States, and were enrolled through a virtual design. In the prospective study, cohorts were assigned on the basis of participant-reported clinical history obtained from a screening survey and a study questionnaire. Recovered participants in ImmuneRACE Cohort 3 were defined by two consecutive negative NP/OP PCR tests, clearance by a healthcare professional, or resolution of symptoms. Mobile phlebotomists in the prospective study collected whole blood, serum and a nasopharyngeal or oropharyngeal swab from every participant. Participants in the prospective study had the option to provide additional blood draws and questionnaires over a roughly 2-month period. Prospective study blood samples were shipped either frozen or at room temperature before DNA extraction. Here is what the overall study found, with its caveats: How much clinical and demographic metadata was included differed by source and by participant, and the metadata was provided uncurated.

The clonotype comes from a woman in her sixties or seventies who had recovered from COVID-19. The sequence links TRBV9 to TRBJ1-1; a confident D gene designation cannot be given. Source material: PBMCs or T cells enriched from blood (not recorded which). The CDR3 corresponds to CASSPSSPTVETEAFF. The nucleotide sequence is given as TGTGCCAGCAGCCCCTCCTCCCCCACAGTGGAAACTGAAGCTTTCTTT.